These 20 T cell receptor beta chains came from one sample sequenced in a study of OX40 agonist ivuxolimab in advanced cancers. Produced via immunoSEQ multiplex PCR; TCRdb's table is partial and in-frame only. Of fewer than 90,000 clones listed, roughly 88% are singletons. Source: CD4+ or CD8+ T cells sorted from blood, taken in a trial of the OX40 agonist ivuxolimab. The receptors were sampled from an adult with an advanced solid tumor such as melanoma, head and neck, liver or kidney cancer.

This chain connects TRBV10-1 to TRBJ1-2, with D hard to call. Trimming removed 5 bases at V and 4 bases at J, with 20 bases between. The CDR3 has 16 residues. From germline, CDR1 is WNHNN and CDR2 SYGVQD (reference sequence). The CDR3 DNA is TGCGCCAGCAGTTCACATCGATCGCGAAAGACCTATGGCTACACCTTC. Its protein product is CASSSHRSRKTYGYTF.

The chain couples TRBV7-8 to TRBJ1-1, with D unclear. The length of the CDR3 is 13 residues. Germline V gives CDR1 SGHVS, CDR2 FQNEAQ. The V end lost 2 bases, the J end lost 1 base, and 5 bases lay between the germline ends. DNA for the CDR3: TGTGCCAGCAGCTTAAGGCCGAACACTGAAGCTTTCTTT. It specifies CASSLRPNTEAFF.

V usage is TRBV5-1 and J usage is TRBJ1-1, with D hard to call. Between the trimmed V and J ends, which lost 2 bases and 5 bases, there was a span of 10 bases. The germline V gene encodes CDR1 SGHRS and CDR2 YFSETQ. The CDR3 consists of 13 residues. The CDR3 bases are TGCGCCAGCAGCTTTGCGGGAGGGACTGAAGCTTTCTTT. Amino acids: CASSFAGGTEAFF. Complete variable domain (other parts from reference TRBV5-1 and TRBJ1-1): KAGVTQTPRYLIKTRGQQVTLSCSPISGHRSVSWYQQTPGQGLQFLFEYFSETQRNKGNFPGRFSGRQFSNSRSEMNVSTLELGDSALYLCASSFAGGTEAFFGQGTRLTVV.

This sequence joins TRBV2 and TRBJ2-7, with D maybe TRBD1 (6 bases). Looked up from germline, CDR1 is SNHLY and CDR2 is FYNNEI. Trimming removed 4 bases at V and 10 bases at J, with 17 bases between. The CDR3 extends over 13 amino acids. Here the CDR3 DNA reads TGTGCCAGCAGTGTCAGTGGGGGCAGGGGACAGTACTTC. Residues: CASSVSGGRGQYF.

This clone appeared a single time. The chain carries TRBV7-3 and TRBJ2-1; perhaps TRBD1 as D (6 bases). V was shortened by 3 bases and J by 4 bases, with 13 bases between the two germline ends. Germline loops: CDR1 SGHTA, CDR2 FQGTGA. The CDR3 length is 15 residues. The CDR3 region has the DNA TGTGCCAGCAGCTTGGCAGGGGCTCTTTACAATGAGCAGTTCTTC. Translation: CASSLAGALYNEQFF.

The chain uses TRBV6-5 and TRBJ1-1, with 9 nucleotides matching TRBD1. Per germline, CDR1 MNHEY and CDR2 SVGAGI. This CDR3 is built from 14 residues. V shed 5 bases, J shed 6 bases, and the junction held 7 bases outside the gene matches. The CDR3 DNA is TGTGCCAGCAGTACCGCCGGGACAGGGCCTGAAGCTTTCTTT. Amino acids: CASSTAGTGPEAFF.

This chain links TRBV5-1 with TRBJ1-1; tentative D call: TRBD1 (5 bases). The CDR3 has 13 residues. Germline CDR1 SGHRS, CDR2 YFSETQ. The V gene lost 4 bases and the J gene lost 1 base, with 8 bases spanning the gap. The CDR3 loop reads CASSADTNTEAFF. Here the CDR3 DNA reads TGCGCCAGCAGCGCGGACACGAACACTGAAGCTTTCTTT.

The V and J genes are TRBV9 and TRBJ2-3, with 7 bases aligning to TRBD2. The ends lost 2 bases at V and 6 bases at J; junction bases unmatched: 9. CDR1 SGDLS and CDR2 YYNGEE come from the germline V gene. The CDR3 is made up of 15 amino acids. Here the CDR3 DNA reads TGTGCCAGCAGCGTCTCCGGAACTAGCGTCGATACGCAGTATTTT. The encoded protein is CASSVSGTSVDTQYF.

The chain joins TRBV28 to TRBJ1-4, with a weak D call TRBD1 (5 bases). The CDR3 has 17 residues. Trimming pared 2 bases from V and 5 bases from J, leaving 18 bases between. Germline V gene data show CDR1 as MDHEN and CDR2 as SYDVKM. The CDR3 nucleotides read TGTGCCAGCAGTTTAGGGCAGGGTAGGGTCTCGAATGAAAAACTGTTTTTT. Translating gives CASSLGQGRVSNEKLFF.

This sequence joins TRBV9 and TRBJ2-2; 11 positions agree with TRBD1. Germline CDR1 is SGDLS and CDR2 is YYNGEE. J was trimmed by 7 bases and V by 4 bases; bases with no gene match: 6. The CDR3 runs to 15 residues. In nucleotides, the CDR3 is TGTGCCAGCAGCCCGGGACAGGGGGTTAACGGGGAGCTGTTTTTT. This codes for CASSPGQGVNGELFF.

V is TRBV5-5 and J is TRBJ2-2; D remains ambiguous. The V and J ends lost 0 bases and 1 base respectively, with 7 bases between them. In germline, CDR1 is SGHKS, CDR2 YYEKEE (reference sequence). The CDR3 runs 15 residues. CDR3: CASSLASLNTGELFF. The DNA for the CDR3 is TGTGCCAGCAGCTTGGCATCGCTGAACACCGGGGAGCTGTTTTTT.

This clone was seen more than once but under ten times. The chain couples TRBV15 to TRBJ1-4, with a weak D call TRBD1 (5 bases). CDR1 is LNHNV and CDR2 is YYDKDF in the germline V gene (reference sequence). V lost 0 bases and J 8 bases, leaving 13 bases between the germline ends. The CDR3 has 15 amino acids. The CDR3 protein is CATSRDTGEGEKLFF. The CDR3 DNA reads as TGTGCCACCAGCAGAGATACAGGCGAGGGAGAAAAACTGTTTTTT.

The chain has TRBV6-5 and TRBJ2-7; no firm D call. Between the trimmed V and J ends, which lost 0 bases and 4 bases, there was a span of 13 bases. CDR1 MNHEY and CDR2 SVGAGI come from the germline V gene. The CDR3 runs to 15 residues. The DNA of the CDR3 is TGTGCCAGCAGTTACTCGAGGATAGGGTCGTACGAGCAGTACTTC. Translation: CASSYSRIGSYEQYF.

V is TRBV7-3 and J is TRBJ2-3; D gene unclear. V was pared by 3 bases and J by 7 bases, with 14 bases between. The CDR3 loop spans 14 amino acids. Germline loops: CDR1 SGHTA, CDR2 FQGTGA. CDR3 bases: TGTGCCAGCAGCTTCGCTGGGGATCCGAATACGCAGTATTTT. This gives the protein CASSFAGDPNTQYF.

This chain uses TRBV5-8 with TRBJ1-1, with D possibly matching TRBD1 (5 bases). The germline V gene encodes CDR1 SGHTS and CDR2 YDEGEE. Between the trimmed V and J ends, which lost 3 bases and 0 bases, there was a span of 9 bases. This CDR3 spans 14 amino acids. Here the CDR3 DNA reads TGTGCCAGCAGCTCAGGACATATGAACACTGAAGCTTTCTTT. Translated, it gives CASSSGHMNTEAFF.

The chain couples TRBV7-9 to TRBJ1-2; 8 bases agree with TRBD1. The length of the CDR3 is 14 residues. The germline V gene encodes CDR1 SEHNR and CDR2 FQNEAQ (reference sequence). After removal of 1 base from V and 8 bases from J, the junction contained 6 bases not matched to a gene. The CDR3 DNA is TGTGCCAGCAGCTTAGGGCAGGGGGCAAGGGGCTACACCTTC. Its protein is CASSLGQGARGYTF.

This clone appeared a few times. The CDR3 region has the DNA TGTGCCAGTAGTACACAGGGGGCTAACTATGGCTACACCTTC. Residues: CASSTQGANYGYTF. V gene TRBV19 combines with J gene TRBJ1-2, with TRBD1 identical over 8 bases. CDR1 LNHDA and CDR2 SQIVND come from the germline V gene (reference sequence). This CDR3 contains 14 residues. Trimming took 4 bases from V and 0 from J; bases not matched to a gene: 1.

The rearrangement uses TRBV15 and TRBJ2-5; the D gene is possibly TRBD2 (6 bases). Trimming shortened V by 1 base and J by 0 bases, and 12 bases separated the two germline ends. CDR1 and CDR2 (germline): LNHNV, YYDKDF (reference sequence). The CDR3 covers 16 residues. The CDR3 is CATSRGGGADQETQYF. The CDR3 bases are TGTGCCACCAGCAGAGGTGGCGGGGCTGACCAAGAGACCCAGTACTTC.

The rearrangement links TRBV7-6 to TRBJ2-1; TRBD2 matches at 10 bases. With V trimmed by 5 bases and J by 10 bases, 11 bases remained unmatched. Germline values: CDR1 SGHVS, CDR2 FNYEAQ. The CDR3 totals 15 residues. The CDR3 sequence: CASSAPGLASGEQFF. The CDR3 DNA reads as TGTGCCAGCAGCGCCCCGGGACTAGCGTCCGGGGAGCAGTTCTTC.

The chain uses TRBV10-2 and TRBJ1-1, with D perhaps matching TRBD1 (5 bases). The CDR3 extends over 14 amino acids. V was clipped by 9 bases and J by 4 bases, with 18 bases between them. Germline V gene sequence: CDR1 WSHSY, CDR2 SAAADI. The CDR3 sequence is CASTFQGGGTEAFF. As DNA, the CDR3 is TGCGCCAGTACGTTCCAGGGTGGTGGCACTGAAGCTTTCTTT.